This T cell receptor (beta chain) comes out of a study of human T cells and chemical hapten exposure. Overall study: Mostly female patients had alopecia areata, totalis or universalis. Findings and caveats of the study: The number of TCRs above 1 in 1000 frequency did not change after DPC sensitization.

TCRdb recomputed calls from the RACE reads with MiXCR, one row per CDR3 protein. The sample yields under 400,000 distinct CDR3 sequences, 5.1% seen once. Stated time point: pre-sensitization, week 0. Treatment reported: therapeutic diphenylcyclopropenone sensitization with weekly scalp DPC. Note on this clonotype: The antigen is unknown.

Germline V gene lookup returns CDR1 ENHRY and CDR2 SYGVKD. Germline trimming cut 10 bases from V and 0 bases from J; bases unmatched to any gene: 4. The CDR3 runs 14 residues. J is TRBJ1-3 and V is TRBV10-3; 9 bases agree with TRBD1. The clonotype originates from a woman between 45 and 65 years old with alopecia areata. Some clones in this sample may be carry-over from other donors' samples. This material consisted of whole blood, taken in connection with sensitization to the hapten diphenylcyclopropenone (DPC). Written as DNA, the CDR3 is TGTGCCAGCCGGGACAGGGTCTCTGGAAACACCATATATTTT. Protein: CASRDRVSGNTIYF.